This TCR beta chain was retrieved from a study of patients and donors after allogeneic stem cell transplantation. This clonotype has just a few counts. V was shortened by 0 bases and J by 0 bases, with 9 bases between the two germline ends. Germline V lookup: CDR1 MNHEY, CDR2 SVGEGT. The CDR3 contains 16 residues. TCRdb re-analysed the RT-PCR reads in MiXCR, keeping a single row per CDR3 protein. The data contain roughly 880,000 distinct CDR3 sequences, roughly 18% of them singletons. The chain uses TRBV6-2 or TRBV6-3 and TRBJ2-4; D gene uncertain. The receptor comes from a human donor who was either an allogeneic HSCT recipient or a stem cell or donor lymphocyte infusion donor (not recorded which). It is not recorded whose cells these are; they may come from a transplant donor. Sequencing input: blood, either unsorted or a sorted T cell fraction (not recorded which). CDR3 protein: CASSYSPSGAKNIQYF. DNA for the CDR3: TGTGCCAGCAGTTACTCCCCATCGGGAGCCAAAAACATTCAGTACTTC.